The 26 T cell receptor beta chains in this list originate from one sample, sequenced in a study of graft-versus-host responses after intestinal transplantation. Profiled with immunoSEQ multiplex PCR; TCRdb holds only in-frame clones, not every one. The sample lists more than 20,000 clones, roughly nine tenths occurring once. Here the sequenced sample was PBMCs, taken roughly 64 days after intestinal transplantation. These TCRs come from a human patient who received an intestinal transplant, so some T cells may come from the graft donor.

The rearrangement joins TRBV11-3 to TRBJ2-6; 7 bases fit TRBD1. CDR1 and CDR2 from the germline V gene are SGHNT and YENEEA. There are 18 residues in the CDR3. Trimming cost V 0 bases and J 1 base; bases outside gene matches: 6. CDR3 nucleotide sequence: TGTGCCAGCAGCTTAGATCGACAGGGACAATCTGGGGCCAACGTCCTGACTTTC. Its protein product is CASSLDRQGQSGANVLTF.

V gene TRBV5-1 combines with J gene TRBJ2-7; D is uncertain. With 0 bases removed from V and 3 bases from J, the gap between germline ends came to 10 bases. The CDR3 contains 14 residues. Germline lookup yields CDR1 SGHRS and CDR2 YFSETQ. The CDR3 region is CASSLGDGDYEQYF. In nucleotides, the CDR3 is TGCGCCAGCAGCTTGGGGGATGGAGACTACGAGCAGTACTTC.

The chain links TRBV2 to TRBJ1-6, with 8 bases fitting TRBD1. CDR3 length: 16 amino acids. Germline V gene lookup returns CDR1 SNHLY and CDR2 FYNNEI. The V segment lost 2 bases and the J segment 5 bases; nucleotides outside the gene matches: 5. The CDR3 loop is CASSEIQGANNSPLHF. CDR3 DNA sequence: TGTGCCAGCAGTGAAATTCAGGGGGCGAATAATTCACCCCTCCACTTT.

This clone was recorded once. The rearrangement uses TRBV6-5 and TRBJ1-1; 7 positions match TRBD1. From germline, CDR1 is MNHEY and CDR2 SVGAGI. CDR3 length: 16 residues. J lost 3 bases, V lost 0 bases, and 7 bases had no gene match. The CDR3 protein is CASSYSEGAGDTEAFF. CDR3 in DNA: TGTGCCAGCAGTTACTCGGAGGGGGCTGGGGACACTGAAGCTTTCTTT.

The chain couples TRBV4-3 to TRBJ2-5, with D perhaps TRBD2 (7 bases). V was shortened by 0 bases and J by 5 bases, with 16 bases between the two germline ends. The CDR3 runs to 16 residues. Germline-derived CDR1 and CDR2 are LGHNA and YSLEER. CDR3 sequence (DNA): TGCGCCAGCAGCCAAGATGGACGGGGGGCGGTGGAGACCCAGTACTTC. Encoded protein: CASSQDGRGAVETQYF.

This clone was counted only a few times. V and J are TRBV6-1 and TRBJ1-1; D remains unclear. This CDR3 comprises 13 residues. Trimming took off 3 bases at V and 1 base at J, with 6 bases between the two ends. The germline CDR1 and CDR2 sequences are MNHNS and SASEGT. The CDR3 reads CASSDSENTEAFF. The CDR3 DNA reads as TGTGCCAGCAGTGATAGCGAGAACACTGAAGCTTTCTTT.

CDR3 in DNA: TGTGCCAGCAGCCAACAACAGGGAAAGTTAGCAGATACGCAGTATTTT. It encodes CASSQQQGKLADTQYF. The rearrangement joins TRBV14 to TRBJ2-3, with D maybe TRBD1 (6 bases). Germline lookup yields CDR1 SGHDN and CDR2 FVKESK. This CDR3 spans 16 amino acids. The V and J ends lost 2 bases and 4 bases respectively, with 16 bases between them.

The chain has TRBV7-2 and TRBJ2-1; no reliable D call. The CDR3 loop spans 14 amino acids. With 0 bases removed from V and 2 bases from J, the gap between germline ends came to 5 bases. Germline CDR1 reads SGHTA; CDR2 reads FQGNSA. In DNA, the CDR3 is TGTGCCAGCAGCTTAGCGCTACCCTACAATGAGCAGTTCTTC. Amino acid sequence: CASSLALPYNEQFF.

The rearrangement joins TRBV6-5 to TRBJ1-2; no definite D call. Germline V gene sequence: CDR1 MNHEY, CDR2 SVGAGI. The CDR3 runs to 13 residues. Trimming shortened V by 5 bases and J by 3 bases, and 10 bases separated the two germline ends. Written as DNA, the CDR3 is TGTGCCAGCAGTCCGGTATCTGACTATGGCTACACCTTC. Translation: CASSPVSDYGYTF.

This clone came up once. Written as DNA, the CDR3 is TGTGCCAGCAGCTTATACCCAGAGGATACTAACTATGGCTACACCTTC. Residues: CASSLYPEDTNYGYTF. This rearrangement joins TRBV11-2 to TRBJ1-2, with unresolved D. This CDR3 spans 16 amino acids. Germline CDR1 SGHAT, CDR2 FQNNGV. V lost 2 bases, J lost 0 bases, and 13 bases lay in between.

The rearrangement uses TRBV5-1 and TRBJ2-5; TRBD1 aligns across 9 bases. J was trimmed by 4 bases and V by 2 bases; bases with no gene match: 6. CDR3 length: 15 residues. Germline loops: CDR1 SGHRS, CDR2 YFSETQ. The CDR3 here is CASSLSDRGIETQYF. CDR3 nucleotide sequence: TGCGCCAGCAGCTTATCGGACAGGGGCATAGAGACCCAGTACTTC.

This clone appeared a single time. The J gene is TRBJ2-6, the V gene TRBV1; the D call of TRBD1 is as the table states it, not checked on the DNA. TRBV1 corresponds to a pseudogene. There are 17 residues in the CDR3. CDR3 sequence: CTSSNRSLCTRANVLTF. Written as DNA, the CDR3 is TGCACCAGCAGCAACAGAAGTTTGTGCACTCGGGCCAACGTCCTGACTTTC.

This chain joins TRBV4-3 and TRBJ2-3; 10 bases line up with TRBD2. The CDR3 spans 18 residues. CDR1 is LGHNA, CDR2 YSLEER, per germline. V dropped 1 base and J dropped 5; count of bases not matched to a gene: 12. As DNA, the CDR3 is TGCGCCAGCAGCCAAGCGGTCCTAGCGGGGGTCTCTGGAGATACGCAGTATTTT. Protein product: CASSQAVLAGVSGDTQYF.

The rearrangement joins TRBV2 to TRBJ2-7; tentatively, D is TRBD1 (6 bases). V gave up 7 bases and J gave up 4 bases, with 14 bases separating them. The CDR3 is made up of 13 amino acids. CDR1 SNHLY and CDR2 FYNNEI come from the germline V gene. DNA of the CDR3: TGTGCCAGCACGGAGTATACAGGGTACGAGCAGTACTTC. Its protein product is CASTEYTGYEQYF.

The chain employs TRBV5-6 and TRBJ1-2; D uncertain. Germline CDR1 SGHDT, CDR2 YYEEEE. CDR3 size: 14 residues. Trimming shortened V by 0 bases and J by 8 bases, and 14 bases separated the two germline ends. CDR3 nucleotides: TGTGCCAGCAGCTTGGTGCACGGGGTCGTGGGCTACACCTTC. Its protein product is CASSLVHGVVGYTF. Filled out from reference TRBV5-6 and TRBJ1-2, the complete variable domain reads DAGVTQSPTHLIKTRGQQVTLRCSPKSGHDTVSWYQQALGQGPQFIFQYYEEEERQRGNFPDRFSGHQFPNYSSELNVNALLLGDSALYLCASSLVHGVVGYTFGSGTRLTVV.

The V call is TRBV27, the J call TRBJ2-1, with 9 bases matching TRBD1. V trimming: 0 bases; J trimming: 5 bases; junction bases outside the gene matches: 5. Germline V gives CDR1 MNHEY, CDR2 SMNVEV (reference sequence). The CDR3 covers 16 residues. DNA for the CDR3: TGTGCCAGCAGTTTATCGAACAGGGGGCAAAACAATGAGCAGTTCTTC. Translated, it gives CASSLSNRGQNNEQFF.

The chain has TRBV4-2 and TRBJ2-7; the D gene is possibly TRBD1 (5 bases). The germline CDR1 and CDR2 sequences are LGHNA and YNFKEQ. The CDR3 loop spans 16 amino acids. Trimming cost V 0 bases and J 3 bases, with 15 bases left between them. The CDR3 nucleotides are TGTGCCAGCAGCCAAGATAATGTCCAGGGCCTCTACGAGCAGTACTTC. Amino acid sequence: CASSQDNVQGLYEQYF.

This clone has a single count. The chain combines TRBV6-5 with TRBJ1-2; D unresolved. The CDR3 runs 14 residues. V was pared by 5 bases and J by 2 bases, with 12 bases between. CDR1 and CDR2 (germline): MNHEY, SVGAGI. The CDR3 loop reads CASSPLWRNYGYTF. In nucleotides, the CDR3 is TGTGCCAGCAGTCCGCTTTGGAGGAACTATGGCTACACCTTC.

V gene TRBV30 combines with J gene TRBJ1-5; possible D gene TRBD1, 6 bases. V was trimmed by 0 bases and J by 7 bases, leaving 13 bases between them. From germline, CDR1 is GTSNPN and CDR2 SVGIG (reference sequence). There are 14 residues in the CDR3. CDR3 in amino acids: CAWSVRAGEQPQHF. The CDR3 DNA reads TGTGCCTGGAGTGTAAGGGCAGGGGAGCAGCCCCAGCATTTT.

This CDR3 is CASSSGDYEQYF. The CDR3 nucleotides are TGTGCCAGCAGTTCCGGGGACTACGAGCAGTACTTC. This rearrangement joins TRBV7-2 to TRBJ2-7; possibly TRBD2 for D (5 bases). The CDR3 runs to 12 residues. The ends were cut back, 6 bases at V and 3 bases at J, with 9 bases in the middle. CDR1 and CDR2 from the germline V gene are SGHTA and FQGNSA.

This rearrangement joins TRBV7-8 to TRBJ1-6, with D possibly being TRBD1 (5 bases). The germline V and J ends were trimmed by 7 bases and 7 bases, with 11 bases remaining between them. The CDR3 loop spans 13 amino acids. Germline V gene data show CDR1 as SGHVS and CDR2 as FQNEAQ. The CDR3 sequence is CASTRDGNSPLHF. CDR3 bases: TGTGCCAGCACCAGGGATGGGAATTCACCCCTCCACTTT. Full variable domain (rest looked up from reference TRBV7-8 and TRBJ1-6): GAGVSQSPRYKVAKRGQDVALRCDPISGHVSLFWYQQALGQGPEFLTYFQNEAQLDKSGLPSDRFFAERPEGSVSTLKIQRTQQEDSAVYLCASTRDGNSPLHFGNGTRLTVT.

The chain has TRBV5-6 and TRBJ2-3, with D perhaps given as TRBD1 or TRBD2 (7 bases each). There are 17 residues in the CDR3. V lost 0 bases and J 4 bases, leaving 18 bases between the germline ends. Germline CDR1 SGHDT, CDR2 YYEEEE. The CDR3 protein is CASSLGEGALRPDTQYF. In DNA form, the CDR3 reads TGTGCCAGCAGCTTGGGGGAGGGGGCACTGAGGCCAGATACGCAGTATTTT.

J is TRBJ2-7 and V is TRBV7-6; no clear D gene. From germline, CDR1 is SGHVS and CDR2 FNYEAQ. Trimming stripped 2 bases from V and 3 bases from J, with 8 bases between. The CDR3 totals 13 residues. CDR3 nucleotides: TGTGCCAGCAGCTTATTTTTGGACTACGAGCAGTACTTC. Its translation: CASSLFLDYEQYF.

The chain recombines TRBV25-1 with TRBJ1-5; D not resolved. V was clipped by 1 base and J by 3 bases, with 7 bases between them. The germline V gene has CDR1 MGHDK and CDR2 SYGVNS. The CDR3 spans 14 residues. CDR3 DNA: TGTGCCAGCAGTGAATTGCCCCCCAATCAGCCCCAGCATTTT. Amino acid sequence: CASSELPPNQPQHF.

The rearrangement links TRBV14 to TRBJ1-4, with 8 bases aligning to TRBD1. The CDR3 consists of 17 residues. CDR1 is SGHDN, CDR2 FVKESK, per germline. V lost 4 bases and J lost 7; bases outside the gene matches: 14. This CDR3 is CASSLGQGQKVGEKLFF. In DNA, the CDR3 is TGTGCCAGCAGCCTAGGACAGGGCCAGAAAGTGGGTGAAAAACTGTTTTTT.

The V call is TRBV5-6, the J call TRBJ2-7; D is unclear. Per the germline V gene, CDR1 is SGHDT and CDR2 is YYEEEE. The V end lost 2 bases, the J end lost 3 bases, and 0 bases lay between the germline ends. This CDR3 comprises 10 residues. The CDR3 DNA reads as TGTGCCAGCAGCTTCTACGAGCAGTACTTC. Its protein product is CASSFYEQYF.